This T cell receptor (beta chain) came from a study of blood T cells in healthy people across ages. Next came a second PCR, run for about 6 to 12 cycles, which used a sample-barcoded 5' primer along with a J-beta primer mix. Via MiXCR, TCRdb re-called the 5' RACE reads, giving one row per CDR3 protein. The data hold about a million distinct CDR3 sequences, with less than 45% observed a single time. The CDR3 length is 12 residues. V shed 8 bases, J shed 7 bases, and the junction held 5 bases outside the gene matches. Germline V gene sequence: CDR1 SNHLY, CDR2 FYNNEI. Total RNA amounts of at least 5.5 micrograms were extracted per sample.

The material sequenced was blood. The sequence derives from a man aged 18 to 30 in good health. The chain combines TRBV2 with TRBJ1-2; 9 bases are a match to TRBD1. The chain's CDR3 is CASGQGMGGYTF. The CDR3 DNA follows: TGTGCCAGCGGACAGGGGATGGGTGGCTACACCTTC.